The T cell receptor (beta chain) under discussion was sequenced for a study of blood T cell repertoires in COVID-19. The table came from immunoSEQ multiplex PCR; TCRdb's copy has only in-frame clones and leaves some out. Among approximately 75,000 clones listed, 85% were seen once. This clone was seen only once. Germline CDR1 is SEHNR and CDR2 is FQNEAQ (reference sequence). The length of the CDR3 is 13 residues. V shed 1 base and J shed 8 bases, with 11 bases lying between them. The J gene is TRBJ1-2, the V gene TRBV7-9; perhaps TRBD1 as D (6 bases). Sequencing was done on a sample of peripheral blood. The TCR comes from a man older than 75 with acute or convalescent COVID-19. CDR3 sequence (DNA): TGTGCCAGCAGCTTAGTATCAGGGGACGGCTACACCTTC. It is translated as CASSLVSGDGYTF.